This entry features one TCR beta chain sequence. Its antigen is still unknown. For every subset, genomic DNA was evenly distributed across several immunoSEQ plates. An approximately 200 ng quantity of DNA, 25,000 to 30,000 T cell genomes, went into the sorted-subset replicate PCRs. Using immunoSEQ multiplex PCR, the repertoire was profiled, and TCRdb retains in-frame clones only, with some absent. The table records millions of clones, just over 90% of them present only once. The data originate from a study of shared clonotypes between healthy human individuals. In the naive CD8 group, cells lacked CD45RO and were positively selected for CCR7, so terminally differentiated effector memory CD45RA+ cells were left out. Donors, without exception, were Caucasian adults residing in Nashville, Tennessee. The CDR3 is 16 residues long. V was pared by 3 bases and J by 2 bases, with 17 bases between. The germline V gene encodes CDR1 KGHSH and CDR2 LQKENI.

Findings and caveats of the study: Shared clonotypes: about 5% naive CD4, roughly 4% naive CD8, around 2.4% memory CD4, approximately 0.37% memory CD8.

The chain has TRBV18 and TRBJ2-7, with TRBD2 as a possible D gene (6 bases). This clonotype was obtained from a man younger than 35 in good health. Some clones in this sample may be carry-over from other donors' samples. The sample comprised naive CD8+ T cells from PBMCs. The CDR3, as DNA: TGTGCCAGCTCACCTCTTTCGGGACTGGTTACCTACGAGCAGTACTTC. Translation gives CASSPLSGLVTYEQYF.